This T cell receptor beta chain was documented in a study of cytomegalovirus exposure and HLA in healthy donors. In the study overall: Researchers previously reported finding 117 million unique TCR beta sequences from approximately 200 million T cells. Overall study results and limits: Later analysis identified a missense DCLRE1C variant that was linked to TCR beta V- and J-gene trimming.

The CDR3 length is 18 residues. V lost 5 bases and J lost 5; bases outside the gene matches: 14. Germline V CDR1 and CDR2: SGHAT, FQDESV (reference sequence). With regard to this clone: Its antigen is unidentified.

The PCR employed 60 Vbeta primers together with 13 Jbeta primers. The assay was immunoSEQ multiplex PCR, and TCRdb's table has in-frame clones only and misses some. This sample's table reports tens of thousands of clones. Sequencing was performed on PBMCs. This chain joins TRBV11-1 and TRBJ2-1; 11 bases line up with TRBD2. The TCR originated in a woman aged 30 to 39 in good health and CMV-seropositive. CDR3 nucleotide sequence: TGTGCCAGCAGCCCTCTTACCGGACTAGCGGGTACCGACAATGAGCAGTTCTTC. This codes for CASSPLTGLAGTDNEQFF.